A selection of T cell receptor beta chains follows, all from one sample in a study of post-analysis software for immune sequencing data. TCRdb redid the calling of the PCR reads with MiXCR, one entry per CDR3 protein. The sample lists over 700,000 distinct CDR3 sequences; roughly 27% were seen once. Sequencing was carried out using blood. The source is a girl aged 10-17 years with multiple sclerosis. CDR3s include the opening cysteine and the closing phenylalanine or tryptophan. The D gene is left open where the match is weak. Only part of the rows carry a size: once, few, many, or a class if the clone is expanded.

j_gene | v_gene | d_gene | abundance | CDR3nt | CDR3aa
TRBJ2-2 | TRBV20-1 | - | - | TGCAGTGCTAAGGGGACGGTGGGAACCGGGGAGCTGTTTTTT | CSAKGTVGTGELFF
TRBJ2-2 | TRBV7-9 | TRBD1 | few | TGTGCCAGCAGCTTCGGACAGGCCACCGGGGAGCTGTTTTTT | CASSFGQATGELFF
TRBJ2-1 | TRBV20-1 | - | - | TGCAGTGCCAGGACGGCCTCCGGGACACCCTACAATGAGCAGTTCTTC | CSARTASGTPYNEQFF
TRBJ2-1 | TRBV10-3 | - | few | TGTGCCATCAGCGCAAGCGGAATGGAGCAGTTCTTC | CAISASGMEQFF
TRBJ2-7 | TRBV11-1 | TRBD2 | - | TGTGCCAGCAGCCAAAGCGGGGGGACCTCCTACGAGCAGTACTTC | CASSQSGGTSYEQYF
TRBJ2-3 | TRBV12-3/TRBV12-4 | - | - | TGTGCCAGCAGTGCCCAGGGGGGGCCGTGGAGCACAGATACGCAGTATTTT | CASSAQGGPWSTDTQYF
TRBJ2-3 | TRBV29-1 | TRBD2 | many | TGCAGCGTCCCCGGGACTAGCGGTGCTAGAGATACGCAGTATTTT | CSVPGTSGARDTQYF
TRBJ1-1 | TRBV12-3/TRBV12-4 | - | - | TGTGCCAGCAGCCGAGAATTGAACACTGAAGCTTTCTTT | CASSRELNTEAFF
TRBJ2-7 | TRBV29-1 | - | many | TGCAGCGTTGAACTGGACGTTGCCTACGAGCAGTACTTC | CSVELDVAYEQYF
TRBJ2-5 | TRBV6-1 | TRBD2 | - | TGTGCCAGCAGTGATTATGGACTAGCGGGGCAAGAGACCCAGTACTTC | CASSDYGLAGQETQYF
TRBJ2-1 | TRBV9 | - | few | TGTGCCAGCAGCCCGAGGGTCCAAGGGCCCCTCAATGAGCAGTTCTTC | CASSPRVQGPLNEQFF
TRBJ2-4 | TRBV7-2 | TRBD1 | few | TGTGCCAGCAGCCGAACGGGACAGGCGGTCAAAAACATTCAGTACTTC | CASSRTGQAVKNIQYF
TRBJ1-4 | TRBV28 | - | few | TGTGCCAGCAGGAGTGTTAATGAAAAACTGTTTTTT | CASRSVNEKLFF
TRBJ2-3 | TRBV10-1 | - | - | TGCGCCAGCAGTGAATCGACTCATACGCAGTATTTT | CASSESTHTQYF
TRBJ2-5 | TRBV6-2/TRBV6-3 | - | - | TGTGCCAGCAGTTACTTACTGGTAGAGACCCAGTACTTC | CASSYLLVETQYF
TRBJ2-7 | TRBV29-1 | TRBD1 | - | TGCAGCGTTGAAAAGTGGAGGACAGGGCTCTACGAGCAGTACTTC | CSVEKWRTGLYEQYF
TRBJ1-5 | TRBV27 | - | - | TGTGCCAGCAGTTTCTTGGGGGTAAGCGAGCCCCAGCATTTT | CASSFLGVSEPQHF
TRBJ2-1 | TRBV12-3/TRBV12-4 | - | - | TGTGCCAGCATTCCTGGGTGGAGTTCCACTGATGAGCAGTTCTTC | CASIPGWSSTDEQFF
TRBJ2-7 | TRBV24-1 | - | - | TGTGCCACCAGTGATCCAACAGGGGGAGGGTACGAGCAGTACTTC | CATSDPTGGGYEQYF
TRBJ2-5 | TRBV7-2 | TRBD2 | few | TGTGCCAGCAGCCAGGCGGGACTAGCGGGGGGAAAACAAGAGACCCAGTACTTC | CASSQAGLAGGKQETQYF
TRBJ2-7 | TRBV2 | - | few | TGTGCCAGCACAGAGAGCCCCAGGGACGAGCAGTACTTC | CASTESPRDEQYF
TRBJ2-5 | TRBV10-3 | - | many | TGTGCCATCAGGGCGGAAGCCGGGCAAGAGACCCAGTACTTC | CAIRAEAGQETQYF
TRBJ2-3 | TRBV24-1 | - | - | TGTGCCACCAGGGGGGCACCTAGCACAGATACGCAGTATTTT | CATRGAPSTDTQYF
TRBJ2-1 | TRBV29-1 | TRBD2 | few | TGCAGCGGCCTTCCGGGACTAGGGTACAATGAGCAGTTCTTC | CSGLPGLGYNEQFF
TRBJ2-7 | TRBV27 | TRBD1 | - | TGTGCCAGCAGTTTAGGGACAGGGAAGTCCTACGAGCAGTACTTC | CASSLGTGKSYEQYF
TRBJ2-6 | TRBV5-1 | - | - | TGCGCCAGCAGCAAGGAGAGTCCTGGGGCCAACGTCCTGACTTTC | CASSKESPGANVLTF
TRBJ2-5 | TRBV15 | TRBD1 | - | TGTGCCACCAGTAGGGGGCAAAAAGAGACCCAGTACTTC | CATSRGQKETQYF
TRBJ2-5 | TRBV7-2 | - | few | TGTGCCAGCAGCCAAGGGGGTTTTGAGACCCAGTACTTC | CASSQGGFETQYF
TRBJ2-7 | TRBV3-1 | - | many | TGTGCCAGCAGCCGGGGACCCAGCTACGAGCAGTACTTC | CASSRGPSYEQYF
TRBJ1-5 | TRBV4-3 | - | few | TGCGCCAGCAGCCAAGACAGGGTTAGGAATCAGCCCCAGCATTTT | CASSQDRVRNQPQHF
TRBJ1-6 | TRBV5-1 | - | - | TGCGCCAGCAGCTTGGCCTTAACAGGGCGTTATTCACCCCTCCACTTT | CASSLALTGRYSPLHF
TRBJ1-2 | TRBV3-1 | TRBD1 | - | TGTGCCAGCCGCGGGGGACAGGTGGGCGGCTACACCTTC | CASRGGQVGGYTF
TRBJ2-3 | TRBV7-2 | - | few | TGTGCCAGCAGCTTAAGGCGTCAAACAACTAGCACAGATACGCAGTATTTT | CASSLRRQTTSTDTQYF
TRBJ2-4 | TRBV29-1 | - | few | TGCAGCGTGGCGGACTTAAACATTCAGTACTTC | CSVADLNIQYF
TRBJ2-5 | TRBV29-1 | TRBD1 | - | TGCAGCGTTAATGGACAGGGTCTGCTGGAGACCCAGTACTTC | CSVNGQGLLETQYF
TRBJ1-1 | TRBV29-1 | TRBD1 | - | TGCAGCGTGCCGGGACAGGGGGCGATGAACACTGAAGCTTTCTTT | CSVPGQGAMNTEAFF
TRBJ1-2 | TRBV27 | TRBD1 | - | TGTGCCAGCAGTTTATCAAGAGGGGGCGGCTACACCTTC | CASSLSRGGGYTF
TRBJ1-5 | TRBV7-9 | - | few | TGTGCCAGCAGCTTCAATGGGGATCAGCCCCAGCATTTT | CASSFNGDQPQHF
TRBJ2-1 | TRBV6-5 | - | few | TGTGCCAGCAGTCGAGGTGAAAATGAGCAGTTCTTC | CASSRGENEQFF
TRBJ1-5 | TRBV20-1 | - | few | TGCAGTGCTAGATTTCTGTCTCAGCCCCAGCATTTT | CSARFLSQPQHF
TRBJ2-7 | TRBV28 | - | few | TGTGCCAGCAGCCCAATAGCGGAGGGCCAGGATTATAAGGACGAGCAGTACTTC | CASSPIAEGQDYKDEQYF
TRBJ1-6 | TRBV28 | TRBD1 | - | TGTGCCAGCATCCCCGGGACAGGACATAATTCACCCCTCCACTTT | CASIPGTGHNSPLHF
TRBJ1-1 | TRBV7-9 | - | - | TGTGCCAGCAGCTTTTTAGTCGGGGGAAACACTGAAGCTTTCTTT | CASSFLVGGNTEAFF
TRBJ2-1 | TRBV29-1 | - | few | TGCAGCGTTGAAGGACCCACAGGTAGAGGGTACAATGAGCAGTTCTTC | CSVEGPTGRGYNEQFF
TRBJ2-1 | TRBV28 | - | - | TGTGCCAGCAGTACGACGCGGCGGTTCTTC | CASSTTRRFF
TRBJ2-1 | TRBV7-9 | - | - | TGTGCCGGCAGCGTAAGCATGGATGAGCAGTTCTTC | CAGSVSMDEQFF
TRBJ2-7 | TRBV28 | - | few | TGTGCCGGGTTTGCCAGAGACGAGCAGTACTTC | CAGFARDEQYF
TRBJ1-1 | TRBV5-6 | - | few | TGTGCCAGCAGCTTTATCAATAGGGGCACTGAAGCTTTCTTT | CASSFINRGTEAFF
TRBJ2-5 | TRBV25-1 | - | - | TGTGCCAGCAGTCAGGACAGCTCGTACCAAGAGACCCAGTACTTC | CASSQDSSYQETQYF
TRBJ2-1 | TRBV11-3 | TRBD2 | - | TGTGCCAGCAGCTCCAAGCGGGGGCCCTACAATGAGCAGTTCTTC | CASSSKRGPYNEQFF
TRBJ1-1 | TRBV29-1 | - | - | TGCAGCGCCTCTGAGATCTTAAACACTGAAGCTTTCTTT | CSASEILNTEAFF
TRBJ2-2 | TRBV10-3 | TRBD1 | - | TGTGCCATCAGTGTTACAGGGGTTGTAAACACCGGGGAGCTGTTTTTT | CAISVTGVVNTGELFF
TRBJ2-1 | TRBV10-3 | TRBD2 | - | TGTGCCATCAGTGAGAGACCTAGCGGGGAGAACTACAATGAGCAGTTCTTC | CAISERPSGENYNEQFF